This TCR beta chain was obtained from a study of shared clonotypes between healthy human individuals. Measured with immunoSEQ multiplex PCR; TCRdb has only the in-frame clones, and not every one. The sample has around 2,000,000 clones, approximately 95% seen once. Trimming removed 7 bases at V and 8 bases at J, with 23 bases between. The CDR3 covers 15 residues. CDR1 SGDLS and CDR2 YYNGEE come from the germline V gene. The V call is TRBV9, the J call TRBJ2-3; tentatively, D is TRBD2 (7 bases). The material sequenced was naive CD4+ T cells sorted from blood. Specified subset: CD45RA+ positively selected. This receptor was identified in a man between 18 and 35 years old in good health. The CDR3 DNA sequence: TGTGCCAGCGCCGATAAGGGCGGGGGCCAAGGTACGCAGTATTTT. Its translation: CASADKGGGQGTQYF.